Described below is a single T cell receptor (beta chain) sequence and its context. Its specificity is not known. The data stem from a study of T cells in localized non-small cell lung cancer. Study observations and caveats: Adjacent uninvolved lung had the highest clonality, suggesting focused antigen responses. Adjacent lung exhibited a median of about 50 among the 100 most abundant tumor clones.

Deletions cut 2 bases from V and 7 bases from J, with 8 bases between. CDR3 size: 11 residues. Germline assignment: CDR1 GTSNPN and CDR2 SVGIG (reference sequence). The assay was immunoSEQ multiplex PCR, and TCRdb's table has in-frame clones only and misses some. The table has about 24,000 clones, approximately 84% seen once. The source is a male donor older than 55 with stage II squamous cell lung carcinoma. This sample comprised peripheral blood, obtained before any cancer treatment. The chain uses TRBV30 and TRBJ1-1; weak D call: TRBD1 (6 bases). CDR3 nucleotides: TGTGCCTGGAGTACCAGGGGTGAAGCTTTCTTT. Residues: CAWSTRGEAFF. Based on the CDR3 plus reference TRBV30 and TRBJ1-1, the full variable domain is SQTIHQWPATLVQPVGSPLSLECTVEGTSNPNLYWYRQAAGRGLQLLFYSVGIGQISSEVPQNLSASRPQDRQFILSSKKLLLSDSGFYLCAWSTRGEAFFGQGTRLTVV.